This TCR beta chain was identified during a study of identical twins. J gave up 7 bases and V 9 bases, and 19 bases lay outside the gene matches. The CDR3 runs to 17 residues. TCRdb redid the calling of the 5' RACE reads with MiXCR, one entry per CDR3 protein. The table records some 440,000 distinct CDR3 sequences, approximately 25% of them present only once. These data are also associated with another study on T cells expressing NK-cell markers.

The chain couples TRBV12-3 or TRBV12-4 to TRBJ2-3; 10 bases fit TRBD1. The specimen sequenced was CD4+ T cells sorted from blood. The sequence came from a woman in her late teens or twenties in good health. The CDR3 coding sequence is TGTGCCAGTCTTCAGGGGGGACAGGGGCTTTGGGGGAATACGCAGTATTTT. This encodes CASLQGGQGLWGNTQYF.